Here is one T cell receptor (beta chain) with its context. The antigen this receptor binds is unknown. Per-base qualities were not stored, and no clone one base away is much larger. The sample is drawn from a study of early stage breast cancer tumors (dated by TCRdb to about 2017). Background for the entire study: Of the approximately 15 invasive breast tumors, 12 to 13 were found to be estrogen receptor-positive, progesterone receptor-positive and HER2-negative. A read coverage of roughly 10-fold per sample was achieved on average. The samples as a whole yielded 2 million to 3 million detected templates, corresponding to approximately 990,000 unique clonotypes. Of the 12 ER+/PR+/HER2- tumors, eight were classified as invasive ductal carcinomas and four as invasive lobular carcinomas. Study-wide findings and limitations: Chain pairing and functional markers such as CD4, CD8 and FOXP3 were missed by bulk genomic DNA sequencing of unsorted cells. Enriched TCRB sequences shared across patients were mostly commonly generated sequences, unlikely to play an important role in the tumor microenvironment. About 2.5-fold higher T cell density and higher clonality were observed in tumors than in adjacent normal breast tissue. Analysis by tumor subtype was prevented by the small cohort size. Repertoires from blood and normal breast were more alike than repertoires from blood and tumor, and in about 85% of the 16 patients, comparing each tissue with blood separated tumor from normal.

The study profiled bulk TCR beta-chain repertoires in matched peripheral blood, tumor and adjacent normal breast tissue taken from some 17 patients with early-stage breast cancer. Before surgery, about 5-11 mL of whole blood was collected in EDTA tubes and processed within 2 hours. Peripheral blood mononuclear cells were isolated by Ficoll-Paque centrifugation in SepMate-50 tubes. For storage in liquid nitrogen, PBMCs were cryopreserved as aliquots of roughly 2 to 4 million cells in about 90% FBS with approximately 10% DMSO. The Qiagen AllPrep DNA/RNA Mini kit was used to extract genomic DNA. Each sample was amplified as two independent genomic DNA replicates: roughly 0.5 ug for blood and roughly 1.4 ug for tumor or normal breast. TCRB sequencing of genomic DNA was carried out with the ImmunoSeq Intro kit according to the manufacturer's instructions. Multiplex PCR was run for 30 to 40 cycles using proprietary primers and spike-in control sequences for absolute quantification. Single-end 150-bp reads were used to sequence an 87-bp fragment covering the CDR3 and the flanking V and J genes. Each lane of an Illumina MiSeq using version 3.0 chemistry carried seven multiplexed samples, with two replicates per sample. Turning to the authors' computational methods: The vendor's proprietary pipeline processed the raw data and merged both replicates into a single result for each sample. To define clonotypes, the study grouped productive rearrangements that shared the V-gene family, CDR3 amino acid sequence and J-gene segment. Clonality was computed as 1 minus the normalized Shannon entropy (Pielou evenness) of TCRB abundances. To estimate T cell density, the total number of templates was divided by the input cell count, which was inferred from how much DNA went in. Total repertoire diversity and clonality were estimated with Recon using default parameters. A clonotype was considered tumor-enriched if its abundance in tumor exceeded 0.1% and was at least 32-fold higher than its abundance in normal breast. TCRdb carries this immuneACCESS record with in-frame sequences only. Its versions omit some clonotypes, under half of them owing to an unresolved V gene in the studies checked, with the rest unexplained. The V and J calls and clone size were taken over from that table, and D and trimming were inferred from the DNA. The sample table contains 60,000 to 80,000 clones; only one count was recorded for 70% to 85% of them. The top ten hold roughly 3.5% of the sample.

This TCR came from a person aged 55 to 70 with breast cancer. Material for sequencing was blood.

The nucleotides read TGTGCCAGCAGCTTCACGGGGAGTCCTAGCACAGATACGCAGTATTTT. Its product reads: CASSFTGSPSTDTQYF. The V gene is TRBV5-5 and the J gene is TRBJ2-3; the D gene is perhaps TRBD2, from 5 matching bases. The CDR3 covers 16 residues, taking in both the cysteine and the phenylalanine. The DNA shown is the 48-base CDR3, in frame from base 1. According to the germline V gene (reference sequence), CDR1 reads SGHKS and CDR2 reads YYEKEE. Cut back by 2 bases and 0 bases, the V and J ends lie 13 bases apart.